A single sample gave rise to the 13 T cell receptor beta chains below, sequenced in a study of blood T cell repertoires in COVID-19. Sequenced by immunoSEQ multiplex PCR; TCRdb stores in-frame clones only, minus some. The sample contains 200,000 to 250,000 clones, roughly 89% of which appear only once. The sample consisted of peripheral blood. The origin of the receptors is a man aged 25 to 40 who had recovered from COVID-19.

The chain employs TRBV11-2 and TRBJ1-1, with D possibly matching TRBD1 (5 bases). V gave up 8 bases and J gave up 0 bases, with 16 bases separating them. The V gene's germline CDR1 is SGHAT and CDR2 FQNNGV. The CDR3 sequence is 15 residues long. The CDR3 spells CASYRREPLNTEAFF. The DNA for the CDR3 is TGTGCCAGCTACAGGAGGGAACCCTTGAACACTGAAGCTTTCTTT.

This chain joins TRBV12-3 or TRBV12-4 and TRBJ1-2, with 7 bases matching TRBD1. Losses at the gene ends were 5 bases for V and 4 bases for J; bases not matched to a gene: 4. This CDR3 region has 13 residues. The DNA of the CDR3 is TGTGCCAGCAGTGTACAGGGGCCCTATGGCTACACCTTC. Amino acids: CASSVQGPYGYTF.

The chain uses TRBV4-1 and TRBJ2-7, with 7 positions matching TRBD2. Germline trimming cut 0 bases from V and 4 bases from J; bases unmatched to any gene: 12. CDR3 size: 17 residues. Germline loops: CDR1 MGHRA, CDR2 YSYEKL. Here the CDR3 DNA reads TGCGCCAGCAGCCAAGAACCTCCCAGCGGGGCTACATACGAGCAGTACTTC. Its translation is CASSQEPPSGATYEQYF.

The V gene is TRBV9, the J gene TRBJ1-6; a weak D match, TRBD1 (6 bases). The CDR3 runs 13 residues. Germline V lookup: CDR1 SGDLS, CDR2 YYNGEE. V was trimmed by 0 bases and J by 10 bases, leaving 8 bases between them. CDR3 in DNA: TGTGCCAGCAGCGTAGGACAGGCCTCACCCCTCCACTTT. Its protein is CASSVGQASPLHF.

The rearrangement uses TRBV12-2 and TRBJ1-6; the table's D call, TRBD1, has no DNA check behind it. TRBV12-2 corresponds to a pseudogene. CDR3 length: 14 amino acids. The CDR3 DNA reads TGTGCAAGTCGCTTAGGGCCAGGGGGACCACCCCTCCACTTT. Encoded protein: CASRLGPGGPPLHF.

The table lists this clone with a few counts. The chain couples TRBV29-1 to TRBJ2-7; TRBD2 agrees at 9 bases. Trimming cost V 0 bases and J 1 base; bases outside gene matches: 10. The CDR3 runs to 17 residues. Looked up from germline, CDR1 is SQVTM and CDR2 is ANQGSEA. The CDR3: CSVEDWSSGDSSYEQYF. In DNA form, the CDR3 reads TGCAGCGTTGAAGATTGGTCTAGCGGGGACTCGTCCTACGAGCAGTACTTC.

The chain carries TRBV5-1 and TRBJ1-5; 8 positions match TRBD1. The CDR3 extends over 15 amino acids. The V segment lost 4 bases and the J segment 1 base; nucleotides outside the gene matches: 4. The germline V gene encodes CDR1 SGHRS and CDR2 YFSETQ. The CDR3 nucleotides are TGCGCCAGCAGCCTGACAGGGGAAAGCAATCAGCCCCAGCATTTT. This sequence encodes CASSLTGESNQPQHF.

The CDR3 bases are TGTGCCAGTAGTACGGGACAGCTGAGCTCCTACAATGAGCAGTTCTTC. Amino acid sequence: CASSTGQLSSYNEQFF. The rearrangement links TRBV19 to TRBJ2-1; 7 positions agree with TRBD1. CDR1 is LNHDA and CDR2 is SQIVND in the germline V gene (reference sequence). V shed 4 bases and J 0 bases; nucleotides not matched to a gene: 6. The CDR3 covers 16 residues.

This clone was picked up a small number of times. The chain couples TRBV12-3 or TRBV12-4 to TRBJ1-2; perhaps TRBD1 as D (5 bases). V gave up 2 bases and J gave up 5 bases, with 9 bases separating them. This CDR3 has 13 amino acids. CDR3 amino acids: CASSLSRVYGYTF. The CDR3 DNA reads TGTGCCAGCAGTTTATCCAGGGTGTATGGCTACACCTTC.

V gene TRBV29-1 combines with J gene TRBJ1-4, with unresolved D. In germline, CDR1 is SQVTM, CDR2 ANQGSEA. Trimming removed 5 bases from V and 7 bases from J, with 8 bases in between. The CDR3 totals 11 residues. In nucleotides, the CDR3 is TGCAGCGTTATCGGAGGTGAAAAACTGTTTTTT. Protein sequence: CSVIGGEKLFF. Based on the CDR3 plus reference TRBV29-1 and TRBJ1-4, the full variable domain is SAVISQKPSRDICQRGTSLTIQCQVDSQVTMMFWYRQQPGQSLTLIATANQGSEATYESGFVIDKFPISRPNLTFSTLTVSNMSPEDSSIYLCSVIGGEKLFFGSGTQLSVL.

This chain connects TRBV5-5 to TRBJ1-2, with D uncertain. The CDR3 spans 16 residues. Trimming cost V 3 bases and J 2 bases, with 17 bases left between them. Germline V lookup: CDR1 SGHKS, CDR2 YYEKEE (reference sequence). CDR3 amino acids: CASSYSLTFSNYGYTF. CDR3 sequence (DNA): TGTGCCAGCAGCTATAGCCTGACGTTCTCCAACTATGGCTACACCTTC.

The sample holds one count of this clone. CDR3 protein: CSASLGSGGAALFTDTQYF. Here the CDR3 DNA reads TGCAGTGCTAGTTTGGGTAGCGGGGGGGCCGCATTGTTCACAGATACGCAGTATTTT. This rearrangement joins TRBV20-1 to TRBJ2-3; 11 nucleotides align to TRBD2. Germline lookup yields CDR1 DFQATT and CDR2 SNEGSKA (reference sequence). The CDR3 has 19 residues. Trimming removed 3 bases from V and 2 bases from J; junction bases left unmatched: 16.

V usage is TRBV6-5 and J usage is TRBJ1-2; no reliable D call. Looked up from germline, CDR1 is MNHEY and CDR2 is SVGAGI. This CDR3 has 16 residues. V lost 2 bases and J lost 4, with 17 bases in between. Here the CDR3 reads CASSYMGPERGYGYTF. In nucleotides, the CDR3 is TGTGCCAGCAGTTACATGGGTCCGGAACGCGGCTATGGCTACACCTTC.